These 30 T cell receptor beta chains originate from one sample sequenced in a study of T cell responses to AZD1222 COVID-19 vaccine. Assay used: immunoSEQ multiplex PCR; TCRdb lists only in-frame clones, some missing. Of about 150,000 clones in the sample, around nine tenths were seen once. The sequences come from peripheral blood, collected on day 0 of AZD1222 vaccination. Source of these receptors: an adult in good health.

This chain connects TRBV9 to TRBJ1-2; D may be TRBD1 (5 bases). The V and J ends lost 2 bases and 5 bases respectively, with 22 bases between them. There are 17 residues in the CDR3. Germline V lookup: CDR1 SGDLS, CDR2 YYNGEE. CDR3 DNA: TGTGCCAGCAGCGTCGGGCAGGGTGCTAGTAGAGGGTATGGCTACACCTTC. Translated: CASSVGQGASRGYGYTF.

This clone was counted once. This rearrangement joins TRBV7-2 to TRBJ1-1, with D possibly TRBD1 on 5 matching bases. V was shortened by 5 bases and J by 0 bases, with 13 bases between the two germline ends. This CDR3 spans 15 amino acids. Germline assignment: CDR1 SGHTA and CDR2 FQGNSA. CDR3 nucleotide sequence: TGTGCCAGCAGCCCGTTGTGGGGGTTGAACACTGAAGCTTTCTTT. It yields the protein CASSPLWGLNTEAFF.

The gene calls are TRBV27 and TRBJ2-1; 12 positions match TRBD1. This CDR3 is built from 15 residues. Germline lookup yields CDR1 MNHEY and CDR2 SMNVEV (reference sequence). V lost 5 bases and J lost 12; bases outside the gene matches: 11. The DNA of the CDR3 is TGTGCCAGCAGTCCCCCGGGACAGGGGGCGAGGGGGCAGTTCTTC. This gives the protein CASSPPGQGARGQFF.

This clone was detected only a few times. This rearrangement joins TRBV6-6 to TRBJ1-6, with 8 bases fitting TRBD1. The length of the CDR3 is 17 residues. Trimming at V came to 5 bases and at J to 2 bases, leaving 8 bases not matched to a gene. Germline assignment: CDR1 MNHNY and CDR2 SVGAGI (reference sequence). The CDR3, as DNA: TGTGCCAGCAGTCGAAGGGTGGACAGGGCCTATAATTCACCCCTCCACTTT. Translation: CASSRRVDRAYNSPLHF.

The J gene is TRBJ1-2, the V gene TRBV2; TRBD1 is a possible D gene (5 bases). V lost 0 bases and J 1 base, leaving 9 bases between the germline ends. CDR3 length equals 15 residues. From germline, CDR1 is SNHLY and CDR2 FYNNEI. In DNA form, the CDR3 reads TGTGCCAGCAGTGAAGCGGGGGGACTTAACTATGGCTACACCTTC. Translated: CASSEAGGLNYGYTF.

The chain employs TRBV7-9 and TRBJ2-7; D not certain. The CDR3 spans 11 residues. Germline V gene data show CDR1 as SEHNR and CDR2 as FQNEAQ (reference sequence). V lost 8 bases, J lost 6 bases, and 11 bases lay in between. The CDR3, as DNA: TGTGCCAGCTGGGCAGGCGGCGAGCAGTACTTC. Amino acid sequence: CASWAGGEQYF.

The J gene is TRBJ2-7, the V gene TRBV7-9, with a possible D match to TRBD1 (6 bases). V dropped 4 bases and J dropped 6 bases, with 13 bases sitting between them. The CDR3 covers 13 residues. Germline CDR1 reads SEHNR; CDR2 reads FQNEAQ (reference sequence). The CDR3 reads CASSSEQGAEQYF. CDR3 in DNA: TGTGCCAGCAGCTCGGAACAGGGAGCCGAGCAGTACTTC.

The rearrangement joins TRBV27 to TRBJ1-4; no firm D call. The V end lost 6 bases, the J end lost 5 bases, and 10 bases lay between the germline ends. CDR1 MNHEY and CDR2 SMNVEV come from the germline V gene (reference sequence). The CDR3 is 13 residues long. The CDR3 here is CASSELANEKLFF. The CDR3 region has the DNA TGTGCCAGCAGCGAACTGGCGAATGAAAAACTGTTTTTT.

The chain joins TRBV11-2 to TRBJ1-2; D not certain. Trimming shortened V by 5 bases and J by 4 bases, and 11 bases separated the two germline ends. The CDR3 spans 13 residues. The germline V gene encodes CDR1 SGHAT and CDR2 FQNNGV. The CDR3 nucleotides read TGTGCCAGCAGCCCCGCCGGCGGCTATGGCTACACCTTC. It codes for CASSPAGGYGYTF.

The rearrangement uses TRBV7-2 and TRBJ2-7; D gene ambiguous. The length of the CDR3 is 14 residues. Trimming removed 4 bases at V and 6 bases at J, with 16 bases between. The germline CDR1 and CDR2 sequences are SGHTA and FQGNSA. The CDR3 sequence is CASSYQTGSGEQYF. CDR3 nucleotide sequence: TGTGCCAGCAGCTACCAAACGGGTTCCGGCGAGCAGTACTTC.

The rearrangement uses TRBV19 and TRBJ2-7, with 8 positions matching TRBD1. V shed 9 bases, J shed 1 base, and the junction held 2 bases outside the gene matches. This CDR3 comprises 12 residues. Germline lookup yields CDR1 LNHDA and CDR2 SQIVND (reference sequence). The CDR3 DNA follows: TGTGCCAGCCGGGACAGGTCCTACGAGCAGTACTTC. Translated: CASRDRSYEQYF.

The chain links TRBV27 to TRBJ2-3; 7 bases agree with TRBD1. CDR3 size: 16 residues. CDR1 and CDR2 from the germline V gene are MNHEY and SMNVEV (reference sequence). V was pared by 5 bases and J by 2 bases, with 10 bases of the junction left unmatched. This CDR3 is CASSPGDRSTTDTQYF. CDR3 bases: TGTGCCAGCAGTCCCGGGGACAGAAGCACCACAGATACGCAGTATTTT.

In nucleotides, the CDR3 is TGTGCCACCAGCAGCCAGGGGGGGAATGAGCAGTTCTTC. Amino acid sequence: CATSSQGGNEQFF. The chain combines TRBV15 with TRBJ2-1; D may match TRBD1 or TRBD2 (7 bases each). The CDR3 is made up of 13 amino acids. Germline lookup yields CDR1 LNHNV and CDR2 YYDKDF (reference sequence). The V gene lost 3 bases and the J gene lost 7 bases, with 10 bases spanning the gap.

This chain connects TRBV7-2 to TRBJ2-1; no clear D. The length of the CDR3 is 13 residues. Per the germline V gene, CDR1 is SGHTA and CDR2 is FQGNSA. The V and J ends lost 0 bases and 5 bases respectively, with 5 bases between them. The CDR3 nucleotides read TGTGCCAGCAGCTTAGCGGGGAACAATGAGCAGTTCTTC. The encoded protein is CASSLAGNNEQFF.

The chain employs TRBV5-1 and TRBJ2-3, with no clear D. V lost 2 bases and J 1 base, leaving 17 bases between the germline ends. From germline, CDR1 is SGHRS and CDR2 YFSETQ. CDR3 length: 17 residues. CDR3: CASSFALRAPRTDTQYF. CDR3 bases: TGCGCCAGCAGCTTTGCCTTGCGAGCCCCGCGCACAGATACGCAGTATTTT.

This clone was counted a single time. The CDR3 here is CASSESWNEQFF. CDR3 nucleotide sequence: TGTGCCAGCAGTGAATCGTGGAATGAGCAGTTCTTC. The chain has TRBV6-1 and TRBJ2-1; D remains ambiguous. CDR3 size: 12 residues. Germline CDR1 and CDR2: MNHNS and SASEGT. The V and J ends lost 2 bases and 7 bases respectively, with 6 bases between them.

This chain joins TRBV6-4 and TRBJ1-4; possible D gene TRBD1, 5 bases. Trimming left V 8 bases short and J 0 bases short, with 16 bases between. The CDR3 loop spans 16 amino acids. CDR1 and CDR2 from the germline V gene are MRHNA and SNTAGT. The CDR3 region is CASQSWTQSTNEKLFF. The DNA for the CDR3 is TGTGCCAGCCAATCGTGGACACAATCAACTAATGAAAAACTGTTTTTT.

This rearrangement joins TRBV5-1 to TRBJ1-6; no reliable D call. This CDR3 is 13 amino acids long. CDR1 SGHRS and CDR2 YFSETQ come from the germline V gene. V lost 6 bases, J lost 8 bases, and 12 bases lay in between. The CDR3 bases are TGCGCCAGCACAGGTGGGCTGGATTCACCCCTCCACTTT. This sequence encodes CASTGGLDSPLHF.

The V and J genes are TRBV5-5 and TRBJ1-3; D remains ambiguous. CDR3 length: 14 amino acids. Germline V gene data show CDR1 as SGHKS and CDR2 as YYEKEE (reference sequence). Trimming removed 2 bases from V and 2 bases from J, with 8 bases in between. The CDR3 DNA reads as TGTGCCAGCAGCTTAGGCAGTCCTGGAAACACCATATATTTT. Translating it yields CASSLGSPGNTIYF. The variable domain in full, completed from reference TRBV5-5 and TRBJ1-3, reads DAGVTQSPTHLIKTRGQQVTLRCSPISGHKSVSWYQQVLGQGPQFIFQYYEKEERGRGNFPDRFSARQFPNYSSELNVNALLLGDSALYLCASSLGSPGNTIYFGEGSWLTVV.

This CDR3 is CASSQAYPSSGANVLTF. As DNA, the CDR3 is TGTGCCAGCAGCCAAGCCTACCCGAGCTCTGGGGCCAACGTCCTGACTTTC. The chain is built from TRBV7-9 and TRBJ2-6; D gene uncertain. Germline CDR1 and CDR2: SEHNR and FQNEAQ (reference sequence). The germline V and J ends were trimmed by 5 bases and 0 bases, with 14 bases remaining between them. The CDR3 consists of 17 residues.

J is TRBJ1-4 and V is TRBV10-2; 7 nucleotides match TRBD1. There are 13 residues in the CDR3. From germline, CDR1 is WSHSY and CDR2 SAAADI. V trimming: 3 bases; J trimming: 8 bases; junction bases outside the gene matches: 3. CDR3 loop: CASSDTGDEKLFF. The DNA for the CDR3 is TGCGCCAGCAGTGATACAGGGGACGAAAAACTGTTTTTT.

The chain uses TRBV19 and TRBJ1-1, with TRBD1 identical over 10 bases. The CDR3 totals 14 residues. The germline V gene encodes CDR1 LNHDA and CDR2 SQIVND (reference sequence). Trimming removed 7 bases from V and 4 bases from J; junction bases left unmatched: 6. CDR3 sequence (DNA): TGTGCCAGTACTGGAAGGGACAGGGGCACTGAAGCTTTCTTT. Protein product: CASTGRDRGTEAFF.

This clone was seen only a few times. V usage is TRBV6-5 and J usage is TRBJ1-1; D unresolved. Between the trimmed V and J ends, which lost 7 bases and 6 bases, there was a span of 15 bases. The length of the CDR3 is 13 residues. Germline loops: CDR1 MNHEY, CDR2 SVGAGI. The CDR3 DNA follows: TGTGCCAGCAAAGATACGGCCCGCGCTGAAGCTTTCTTT. This translates into CASKDTARAEAFF.

Written as DNA, the CDR3 is TGTGCCAGCAGCCAAGATTTGGGGGTAAGGAGGAATGAGCAGTTCTTC. This translates into CASSQDLGVRRNEQFF. The V call is TRBV3-1 (or the pseudogene TRBV3-2), the J call TRBJ2-1; either TRBD1 or TRBD2 may supply D (5 bases each). Germline V gene data show CDR1 as LGHDT and CDR2 as YNNKEL (reference sequence). V gave up 0 bases and J gave up 7 bases, with 16 bases separating them. This CDR3 is built from 16 residues.

This clone showed up just a few times. The chain uses TRBV18 and TRBJ2-5; 10 bases are shared with TRBD1. Germline V CDR1 and CDR2: KGHSH, LQKENI. This CDR3 has 14 residues. V was pared by 6 bases and J by 1 base, with 2 bases of the junction left unmatched. CDR3 nucleotide sequence: TGTGCCAGCTCCCGACAGGGGGCCCAAGAGACCCAGTACTTC. It codes for CASSRQGAQETQYF.

The chain uses TRBV5-4 and TRBJ1-5, with D hard to call. The CDR3 consists of 14 residues. Per germline, CDR1 SGHNT and CDR2 YYREEE (reference sequence). V lost 4 bases to trimming and J lost 4 bases, with 12 bases between them. CDR3 residues: CASSLLGKNQPQHF. The DNA of the CDR3 is TGTGCCAGCAGCCTGCTGGGTAAAAATCAGCCCCAGCATTTT.

J is TRBJ2-1 and V is TRBV27; 10 bases are shared with TRBD2. The CDR3 is 22 residues long. V was clipped by 3 bases and J by 1 base; unmatched bases: 21. The V gene's germline CDR1 is MNHEY and CDR2 SMNVEV (reference sequence). CDR3 sequence: CASSFFVGASGGAPGSYNEQFF. For the CDR3, the DNA is TGTGCCAGCAGTTTTTTTGTTGGGGCTAGCGGGGGCGCCCCGGGTTCCTACAATGAGCAGTTCTTC.

The rearrangement uses TRBV11-2 and TRBJ2-3; a weak D match, TRBD2 (6 bases). The V end lost 3 bases, the J end lost 7 bases, and 20 bases lay between the germline ends. Germline V gene sequence: CDR1 SGHAT, CDR2 FQNNGV. The CDR3 runs 16 residues. The CDR3: CASSFRSLAWDYTQYF. The CDR3 DNA reads as TGTGCCAGCAGCTTTCGATCGCTAGCGTGGGATTATACGCAGTATTTT.

The CDR3 bases are TGCAGCGTTTCACAGGGTGAGCAGTTCTTC. Its protein is CSVSQGEQFF. The chain combines TRBV29-1 with TRBJ2-1; weak D call: TRBD1 (6 bases). The germline V gene has CDR1 SQVTM and CDR2 ANQGSEA. V lost 5 bases to trimming and J lost 9 bases, with 8 bases between them. The CDR3 has 10 residues.

V usage is TRBV7-9 and J usage is TRBJ1-2; no firm D call. Trimming removed 5 bases from V and 0 bases from J, with 13 bases in between. The CDR3 consists of 15 residues. Germline V gene sequence: CDR1 SEHNR, CDR2 FQNEAQ (reference sequence). CDR3 bases: TGTGCCAGCAGCCCAACATTACTAGCTAACTATGGCTACACCTTC. It translates to CASSPTLLANYGYTF.